Each of the 27 T cell receptor beta chains below was sequenced from the same sample in a study of response to subunit inactivated influenza vaccine. Each CDR3 protein gets one entry after TCRdb re-called the RT-PCR reads with MiXCR. Of hundreds of thousands of distinct CDR3 sequences in the sample, approximately 17% are singletons; the top ten hold approximately 11%. The sequencing used PBMCs from blood, collected approximately 5 days after vaccination. The receptors derive from a man aged 45-65 years who received an inactivated influenza vaccine.

CDR3 amino acids: CASSLEAEGPQHF. CDR3 DNA sequence: TGTGCCAGCAGCTTAGAGGCGGAGGGGCCCCAGCATTTT. The rearrangement joins TRBV7-9 to TRBJ1-5; the D is unclear. CDR3 size: 13 residues. Germline V lookup: CDR1 SEHNR, CDR2 FQNEAQ (reference sequence). V lost 1 base, J lost 9 bases, and 10 bases lay in between.

The sample holds a few counts of this clonotype. This chain links TRBV5-4 with TRBJ1-5; 9 bases map to TRBD1. Germline V lookup: CDR1 SGHNT, CDR2 YYREEE (reference sequence). The J segment lost 2 bases and the V segment lost 3 bases, leaving 15 bases of the junction unmatched. This CDR3 region has 19 residues. The CDR3 loop reads CASSSGRTGDKVGNQPQHF. CDR3 DNA sequence: TGTGCCAGCAGCTCGGGGAGGACAGGGGATAAGGTCGGCAATCAGCCCCAGCATTTT.

In this sample, this clonotype turned up a few times. The CDR3 sequence: CASSHGLAGGQTDTQYF. The DNA of the CDR3 is TGTGCCAGCAGCCATGGACTAGCGGGGGGGCAAACAGATACGCAGTATTTT. The gene calls are TRBV4-2 and TRBJ2-3; 15 bases fit TRBD2. This CDR3 is 17 amino acids long. Germline V gene data show CDR1 as LGHNA and CDR2 as YNFKEQ. J gave up 3 bases and V 3 bases, and 4 bases lay outside the gene matches.

This chain connects TRBV5-1 to TRBJ2-7, with TRBD1 identical over 9 bases. J was trimmed by 6 bases and V by 2 bases; bases with no gene match: 6. Germline values: CDR1 SGHRS, CDR2 YFSETQ. The CDR3 spans 14 residues. The CDR3 here is CASSLTGGASEQYF. Written as DNA, the CDR3 is TGCGCCAGCAGCTTAACAGGGGGCGCATCCGAGCAGTACTTC.

In this sample, this clonotype turned up a few times. V is TRBV20-1 and J is TRBJ2-7, with TRBD2 as a possible D gene (5 bases). The CDR3 sequence is 14 residues long. V was trimmed by 0 bases and J by 2 bases, leaving 11 bases between them. Per germline, CDR1 DFQATT and CDR2 SNEGSKA (reference sequence). The CDR3 DNA reads as TGCAGTGCTAGAGATAGGACTCACCCCTACGAGCAGTACTTC. Translation: CSARDRTHPYEQYF.

The sample holds a few counts of this clonotype. The CDR3 DNA follows: TGTGCCAGCAGGGTGCCGGGGGCGGGCACCGGGGAGCTGTTTTTT. As protein: CASRVPGAGTGELFF. The chain is built from TRBV12-3 or TRBV12-4 and TRBJ2-2; tentatively, D is TRBD1 or TRBD2 (6 bases each). The CDR3 runs to 15 residues. The ends were cut back, 6 bases at V and 4 bases at J, with 15 bases in the middle.

The chain couples TRBV5-6 to TRBJ2-1; the D gene is possibly TRBD2 (6 bases). Germline V gene lookup returns CDR1 SGHDT and CDR2 YYEEEE. This CDR3 is 15 amino acids long. V was cut by 4 bases and J by 2 bases, with 13 bases left in between. CDR3 coding DNA: TGTGCCAGCAGCGACGGACTAACCACCTACAATGAGCAGTTCTTC. Amino acid sequence: CASSDGLTTYNEQFF.

In its sample, this clonotype was seen many times. The rearrangement links TRBV4-3 to TRBJ2-1; 11 nucleotides line up with TRBD2. The germline CDR1 and CDR2 sequences are LGHNA and YSLEER. V trimming: 0 bases; J trimming: 6 bases; junction bases outside the gene matches: 7. There are 17 residues in the CDR3. The CDR3 sequence is CASSQDWRTSGSNEQFF. The DNA for the CDR3 is TGCGCCAGCAGCCAAGATTGGAGGACTAGCGGGTCCAATGAGCAGTTCTTC.

This clonotype showed up just a few times. The chain has TRBV12-3 or TRBV12-4 and TRBJ1-3, with 7 bases fitting TRBD1. CDR3 length: 14 residues. J was trimmed by 3 bases and V by 5 bases; bases with no gene match: 4. The CDR3 nucleotides are TGTGCCAGCAGTGACAGGGCAGATGGAAACACCATATATTTT. As protein: CASSDRADGNTIYF.

This clonotype was seen a few times. The chain joins TRBV6-1 to TRBJ1-5; 7 bases map to TRBD1. This CDR3 spans 14 amino acids. V lost 4 bases, J lost 2 bases, and 2 bases stayed unmatched. Looked up from germline, CDR1 is MNHNS and CDR2 is SASEGT. The DNA of the CDR3 is TGTGCCAGCAGTGCCCAGGGGGGCAATCAGCCCCAGCATTTT. It codes for CASSAQGGNQPQHF.

The V call is TRBV7-2, the J call TRBJ2-1; the match to TRBD2 covers 8 bases. The germline CDR1 and CDR2 sequences are SGHTA and FQGNSA. This CDR3 has 16 amino acids. V lost 5 bases to trimming and J lost 7 bases; unmatched junction nucleotides: 13. The CDR3 region has the DNA TGTGCCAGCAGCCCCCAGGGCGGGAGGACCCCGAATGAGCAGTTCTTC. Amino acid sequence: CASSPQGGRTPNEQFF.

This clonotype was counted ten times or more. The chain has TRBV29-1 and TRBJ2-3, with no clear D. CDR3 size: 11 residues. Deletions cut 7 bases from V and 3 bases from J, with 8 bases between. Per the germline V gene, CDR1 is SQVTM and CDR2 is ANQGSEA. The CDR3 region is CSGAETDTQYF. The CDR3, as DNA: TGCAGCGGGGCAGAGACAGATACGCAGTATTTT.

The chain couples TRBV5-4 to TRBJ2-1; the match to TRBD2 covers 10 bases. The junction had 8 bases not matched to a gene; V was cut back by 2 bases and J by 6 bases. From germline, CDR1 is SGHNT and CDR2 YYREEE (reference sequence). This CDR3 comprises 16 residues. CDR3 in amino acids: CASSFGAGGPFNEQFF. The CDR3 nucleotides are TGTGCCAGCAGCTTCGGAGCGGGGGGGCCTTTCAATGAGCAGTTCTTC. Full variable domain (missing parts from reference TRBV5-4 and TRBJ2-1): ETGVTQSPTHLIKTRGQQVTLRCSSQSGHNTVSWYQQALGQGPQFIFQYYREEENGRGNFPPRFSGLQFPNYSSELNVNALELDDSALYLCASSFGAGGPFNEQFFGPGTRLTVL.

The rearrangement uses TRBV7-2 and TRBJ1-2; no clear D gene. V lost 8 bases, J lost 0 bases, and 13 bases lay in between. The CDR3 consists of 14 residues. CDR1 and CDR2 (germline): SGHTA, FQGNSA. This chain's CDR3 is CASAGSRTNYGYTF. The CDR3 region has the DNA TGTGCCAGCGCGGGAAGCAGAACTAACTATGGCTACACCTTC.

This sequence joins TRBV24-1 and TRBJ1-1; 9 nucleotides match TRBD1. Unmatched junction bases numbered 7, after V lost 7 bases and J lost 2 bases. This CDR3 has 15 residues. CDR1 is KGHDR, CDR2 SFDVKD, per germline. CDR3 residues: CATRPGQGVNTEAFF. CDR3 coding DNA: TGTGCCACCAGACCGGGACAGGGTGTTAACACTGAAGCTTTCTTT.

The V call is TRBV7-6, the J call TRBJ2-2, with 10 bases identical to TRBD2. In germline, CDR1 is SGHVS, CDR2 FNYEAQ. V shed 1 base and J 7 bases; nucleotides not matched to a gene: 3. The CDR3 is made up of 15 amino acids. CDR3 residues: CASSLEAGGFGELFF. The CDR3 DNA reads TGTGCCAGCAGCTTAGAAGCGGGAGGGTTCGGGGAGCTGTTTTTT.

The chain recombines TRBV27 with TRBJ2-7, with D uncertain. The CDR3 covers 15 residues. V was shortened by 2 bases and J by 5 bases, with 16 bases between the two germline ends. Germline V lookup: CDR1 MNHEY, CDR2 SMNVEV (reference sequence). The DNA for the CDR3 is TGTGCCAGCAGTTTAAGGCAGATGGCGTCCGACGAGCAGTACTTC. Translated: CASSLRQMASDEQYF.

In this sample, this clonotype turned up a few times. The rearrangement uses TRBV20-1 and TRBJ2-7; D might be TRBD2 (6 bases). V was trimmed by 3 bases and J by 3 bases, leaving 15 bases between them. Germline V gene sequence: CDR1 DFQATT, CDR2 SNEGSKA (reference sequence). The CDR3 covers 14 residues. DNA for the CDR3: TGCAGTGCTAGGAGGAGGGTCAATGGCTACGAGCAGTACTTC. This codes for CSARRRVNGYEQYF.

This chain joins TRBV27 and TRBJ2-3; D gene unclear. The CDR3 has 13 amino acids. V was shortened by 3 bases and J by 4 bases, with 8 bases between the two germline ends. CDR1 is MNHEY, CDR2 SMNVEV, per germline (reference sequence). CDR3 nucleotides: TGTGCCAGCAGTTTTACCGTGTCAGATACGCAGTATTTT. Its translation: CASSFTVSDTQYF.

On this clonotype itself: The junction does not match germline at one end; this may be a read error. The V and J genes are TRBV4-3 and TRBJ2-6; weak D call: TRBD1 (7 bases). The germline gives CDR1 LGHNA, CDR2 YSLEER. The CDR3 consists of 18 residues. CDR3 sequence reads: CGSSQIQGGYSGANVLTF. In DNA form, the CDR3 reads TGCGGCAGCAGCCAGATTCAGGGGGGCTACTCTGGGGCCAACGTCCTGACTTTC.

This clonotype was seen only a few times. This chain uses TRBV6-1 with TRBJ2-5; TRBD2 is a possible D gene (6 bases). Germline values: CDR1 MNHNS, CDR2 SASEGT. V dropped 8 bases and J dropped 4 bases, with 17 bases sitting between them. CDR3 length equals 14 residues. The CDR3 protein is CASGQSRGGETQYF. The CDR3 DNA sequence: TGTGCCAGCGGCCAGAGTCGGGGAGGAGAGACCCAGTACTTC.

The genes are TRBV20-1 and TRBJ2-5; D perhaps matches TRBD2 (6 bases). The V end lost 3 bases, the J end lost 2 bases, and 16 bases lay between the germline ends. This CDR3 is 15 amino acids long. The germline V gene encodes CDR1 DFQATT and CDR2 SNEGSKA (reference sequence). This CDR3 is CSARGFGTPQETQYF. The CDR3 region has the DNA TGCAGTGCTAGGGGTTTCGGGACTCCACAAGAGACCCAGTACTTC.

The chain links TRBV20-1 to TRBJ1-2, with D hard to call. This CDR3 has 12 residues. Trimming removed 3 bases at V and 8 bases at J, with 13 bases between. Germline V CDR1 and CDR2: DFQATT, SNEGSKA (reference sequence). CDR3 DNA: TGCAGTGCTAGCTTGGACCGGTGGGGCTACACCTTC. Residues: CSASLDRWGYTF.

The V call is TRBV7-2, the J call TRBJ2-1; D could derive from TRBD1 or TRBD2 (6 bases each). Germline V gene sequence: CDR1 SGHTA, CDR2 FQGNSA. This CDR3 is 15 amino acids long. V dropped 6 bases and J dropped 3 bases, with 15 bases sitting between them. The CDR3 nucleotides are TGTGCCAGCAGGGGAGGACAGCGGAGCTACAATGAGCAGTTCTTC. Translation: CASRGGQRSYNEQFF.

This clonotype has only a few counts. The V call is TRBV20-1, the J call TRBJ2-7; tentatively, D is TRBD1 (6 bases). Trimming took off 3 bases at V and 3 bases at J, with 15 bases between the two ends. The CDR3 runs to 14 residues. Germline lookup yields CDR1 DFQATT and CDR2 SNEGSKA (reference sequence). The CDR3 nucleotides are TGCAGTGCTAGCTCGACAGGCCTTAACTACGAGCAGTACTTC. Protein product: CSASSTGLNYEQYF.

The chain uses TRBV6-6 and TRBJ1-5; D might be TRBD1 (5 bases). V lost 6 bases and J lost 5, with 11 bases in between. Germline-derived CDR1 and CDR2 are MNHNY and SVGAGI (reference sequence). There are 13 residues in the CDR3. The CDR3 here is CASRLTVDQPQHF. The CDR3 DNA reads TGTGCCAGCAGGCTGACAGTGGATCAGCCCCAGCATTTT.

The rearrangement links TRBV10-3 to TRBJ2-3; 8 positions match TRBD2. Trimming removed 6 bases from V and 4 bases from J; junction bases left unmatched: 3. This CDR3 has 13 amino acids. Germline V CDR1 and CDR2: ENHRY, SYGVKD. Written as DNA, the CDR3 is TGTGCCATCAGCGGGGGGGCCTCAGATACGCAGTATTTT. The encoded protein is CAISGGASDTQYF.